A selection of T cell receptor beta chains follows, all from one sample in a study of T cell changes during pregnancy in multiple sclerosis. TCRdb's copy holds only in-frame clones and misses some; the assay was immunoSEQ multiplex PCR. The data hold some 85,000 clones, with 93% observed a single time. The input for sequencing was peripheral blood, taken in the second trimester of pregnancy. All receptors derive from a female donor in good health, enrolled as a control in a pregnancy study. The CDR3 runs from the conserved cysteine through the conserved F or W. The order of the fields is D gene, J gene, V gene, CDR3 length, clone size, CDR3 DNA, CDR3 protein. The D gene is left open where the match is weak. Clone size is stated in some rows and not others, as once, few, many or a class when expanded.

-,TRBJ1-3,TRBV5-1,13,-,TGCGCCAGCAGCTTGATAGAGGGAAACACCATATATTTT,CASSLIEGNTIYF
TRBD1,TRBJ2-7,TRBV7-9,16,-,TGTGCCAGCAGCTCTTCCGGGACAGGCCGTTACTACGAGCAGTACTTC,CASSSSGTGRYYEQYF
-,TRBJ2-1,TRBV7-3,14,-,TGTGCCAGCAGCTTAAGGCCAGGGCGGAATGAGCAGTTCTTC,CASSLRPGRNEQFF
TRBD1,TRBJ1-1,TRBV2,16,-,TGTGCCAGCAGTAATACAGGGGGCAGTAGGTACACTGAAGCTTTCTTT,CASSNTGGSRYTEAFF
-,TRBJ1-2,TRBV5-1,14,-,TGCGCCAGCAGATCCGGGGATCGGAACTATGGCTACACCTTC,CASRSGDRNYGYTF
-,TRBJ1-4,TRBV7-8,13,-,TGTGCCAGCAGCCCCCTGACGGAGGAAAAACTGTTTTTT,CASSPLTEEKLFF
-,TRBJ1-1,TRBV7-2,14,-,TGTGCCAGCAGATCCGACAGACTGAACACTGAAGCTTTCTTT,CASRSDRLNTEAFF
TRBD1,TRBJ2-2,TRBV11-2,16,-,TGTGCCAGCAGCCCTGGACAGGGGGCGGGCACCGGGGAGCTGTTTTTT,CASSPGQGAGTGELFF
TRBD1,TRBJ1-1,TRBV9,18,-,TGTGCCAGCACCACCCCCCAAGGGACAGGATATATGAACACTGAAGCTTTCTTT,CASTTPQGTGYMNTEAFF
-,TRBJ1-2,TRBV5-6,15,-,TGTGCCAGCAGCTTGGCCGAGGGGGTCCCATATGGCTACACCTTC,CASSLAEGVPYGYTF
-,TRBJ2-7,TRBV6-1,13,-,TGTGCCAGCAGGAAGGGGCCGGACTACGAGCAGTACTTC,CASRKGPDYEQYF
-,TRBJ2-2,TRBV11-2,15,-,TGTGCCAGCAGCTCCAGGGTAGGGAACACCGGGGAGCTGTTTTTT,CASSSRVGNTGELFF
TRBD2,TRBJ2-7,TRBV30,13,-,TGTGCCTGGACCCCGACCACTAGCGGGGGGCTATACTTC,CAWTPTTSGGLYF
-,TRBJ1-6,TRBV10-3,13,-,TGTGCCATCAAGGGAACAGGGCATTCACCCCTCCACTTT,CAIKGTGHSPLHF
-,TRBJ2-3,TRBV4-2,14,-,TGTGCCAGCAGCCCAACCGGGGGCACAGATACGCAGTATTTT,CASSPTGGTDTQYF
TRBD1,TRBJ1-6,TRBV6-1,15,-,TGTGCCAGCAGTGAGAGGGACAGGGACAATTCACCCCTCCACTTT,CASSERDRDNSPLHF
TRBD2,TRBJ2-7,TRBV6-5,12,-,TGTGCCAGCGTGGGAGGGTACCACGAGCAGTACTTC,CASVGGYHEQYF
-,TRBJ2-1,TRBV2,18,-,TGTGCCAGCAGGGGGGCCACCCTTCTACGTACATCCTACAATGAGCAGTTCTTC,CASRGATLLRTSYNEQFF
-,TRBJ2-7,TRBV10-3,14,-,TGTGCCATCAGTGCTAGCTATGATTCCTACGAGCAGTACTTC,CAISASYDSYEQYF
TRBD2,TRBJ2-3,TRBV2,15,-,TGTGCCAGCATCAGAAGGCGGGGGGGCACAGATACGCAGTATTTT,CASIRRRGGTDTQYF
-,TRBJ1-3,TRBV9,14,-,TGTGCCAGCAGCAGGGACGGGGGTGGAAACACCATATATTTT,CASSRDGGGNTIYF
TRBD1,TRBJ1-6,TRBV27,15,-,TGTGCCAGCAGTTGGGACAGGTTCTATAATTCACCCCTCCACTTT,CASSWDRFYNSPLHF
TRBD1,TRBJ1-2,TRBV7-8,16,-,TGTGCCAGCAGCTTAGCTTGGGGACAGGGACTGTATGGCTACACCTTC,CASSLAWGQGLYGYTF
-,TRBJ1-2,TRBV25-1,13,-,TGTGCCAGCAGTGAAGGGGGGAACTATGGCTACACCTTC,CASSEGGNYGYTF
TRBD2,TRBJ2-3,TRBV9,17,once,TGTGCCAGCAGACCCGGGGGTAGCGGGGGGGCCGTAGATACGCAGTATTTT,CASRPGGSGGAVDTQYF
TRBD1,TRBJ1-2,TRBV23-1,12,-,TGCGCCAGCAGAATACAGGGGGATGGCTACACCTTC,CASRIQGDGYTF
-,TRBJ1-4,TRBV1,15,-,TGCACCAGCGGCTACCGACGGGACAGGCGCGAAAAACTGTTTTTT,CTSGYRRDRREKLFF
TRBD2,TRBJ2-3,TRBV6-1,15,-,TGTGCCAGCAGAGTAGCGGGGGGGCGAGCAGATACGCAGTATTTT,CASRVAGGRADTQYF
TRBD1,TRBJ2-7,TRBV7-2,17,-,TGTGCCAGCAGAGGGAGACAGGGGGCGGCTGGAGGCTACGAGCAGTACTTC,CASRGRQGAAGGYEQYF
TRBD2,TRBJ2-1,TRBV5-4,16,-,TGTGCCAGCAGTTACCACCCGGGACTAGCGGGGGTTGAGCAGTTCTTC,CASSYHPGLAGVEQFF
-,TRBJ1-1,TRBV29-1,13,once,TGCAGCGTTGGAGCGGGTTTGAACACTGAAGCTTTCTTT,CSVGAGLNTEAFF
-,TRBJ1-1,TRBV19,16,-,TGTGCCAGTAGTGGGGGGGGGTACAGGCTGATCACTGAAGCTTTCTTT,CASSGGGYRLITEAFF
TRBD1,TRBJ1-1,TRBV7-9,14,-,TGTGCCAGCAGCTATACAGGGGCAGGGACTGAAGCTTTCTTT,CASSYTGAGTEAFF
TRBD2,TRBJ2-4,TRBV6-4,15,-,TGTGCCAGCAGTGAGAACGGGGGGGCCGAGAACATTCAGTACTTC,CASSENGGAENIQYF
-,TRBJ2-1,TRBV7-2,13,-,TGTGCCAGCAGCTTAGGGGGGGTTGATGAGCAGTTCTTC,CASSLGGVDEQFF
-,TRBJ1-4,TRBV5-5,14,few,TGTGCCAGCAGCCGGGGTTCCAGTAATGAAAAACTGTTTTTT,CASSRGSSNEKLFF
-,TRBJ1-2,TRBV27,15,-,TGTGCCAGCAGAAGCGGCGGGAGCTCAGGGGTTGGCTACACCTTC,CASRSGGSSGVGYTF
TRBD1,TRBJ1-2,TRBV2,15,-,TGTGCCAGCAGCTCACCCGGGACAGCGAACTATGGCTACACCTTC,CASSSPGTANYGYTF
-,TRBJ1-2,TRBV14,13,-,TGTGCCAGCAGCCAAGATGGGCGCACCGGCTACACCTTC,CASSQDGRTGYTF
TRBD2,TRBJ2-3,TRBV7-9,14,-,TGTGCCAGCAGTGGACTAGCGGGTTCAGATACGCAGTATTTT,CASSGLAGSDTQYF
TRBD1,TRBJ1-5,TRBV6-1,16,few,TGTGCCAGCAGTGAGAAGCCGGGACAGGGCAATCAGCCCCAGCATTTT,CASSEKPGQGNQPQHF
-,TRBJ2-3,TRBV6-5,14,-,TGTGCCAGCAGCCGAGGACTCATCACAGATACGCAGTATTTT,CASSRGLITDTQYF
-,TRBJ2-3,TRBV5-1,15,-,TGCGCCAGCAGCTTGGCAGGGGATCATGGAGATACGCAGTATTTT,CASSLAGDHGDTQYF
TRBD1,TRBJ1-2,TRBV7-3,14,-,TGTGCCAGCAGCCGGGGACAGGGGGCCTCTGGCTACACCTTC,CASSRGQGASGYTF